This T cell receptor (beta chain) was documented in a study of beta chain features in type 1 diabetes. Study details: Across all samples, about 100,000,000 sorted cells were examined.

Every isolated RNA sample was fully reverse transcribed, so sequencing captured expressed TCRB transcripts. Some clones are missing from TCRdb's copy, which holds only in-frame ones; the method was immunoSEQ multiplex PCR. Of about half a million clones listed, approximately 30% are singletons. V lost 3 bases and J 9 bases, leaving 12 bases between the germline ends. CDR1 is MNHNS, CDR2 SASEGT, per germline. This CDR3 is 13 amino acids long. Researchers reported sorting CD4+ naive, central memory, regulatory and stem cell-like memory cells via CD45RO/CCR7/CD25/CD127/CD95/CD27. The chain joins TRBV6-1 to TRBJ2-1; D is uncertain. Sequencing was carried out using naive CD4+ T cells from blood. This clonotype was sampled from a man between 18 and 29 years old in good health. CDR3 nucleotide sequence: TGTGCCAGCAGTGATAGCCAGATGGGTGAGCAGTTCTTC. Amino acid sequence: CASSDSQMGEQFF.